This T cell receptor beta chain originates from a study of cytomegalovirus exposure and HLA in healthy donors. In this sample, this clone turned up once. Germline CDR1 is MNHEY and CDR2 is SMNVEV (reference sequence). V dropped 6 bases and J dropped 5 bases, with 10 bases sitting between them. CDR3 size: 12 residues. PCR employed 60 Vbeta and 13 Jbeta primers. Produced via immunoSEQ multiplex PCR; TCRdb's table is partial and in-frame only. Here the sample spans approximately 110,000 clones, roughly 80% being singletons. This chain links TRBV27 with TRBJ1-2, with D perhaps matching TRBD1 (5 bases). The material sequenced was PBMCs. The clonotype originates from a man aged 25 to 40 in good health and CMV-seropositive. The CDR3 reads CASREAGYGYTF. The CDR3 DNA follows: TGTGCCAGCAGAGAGGCAGGGTATGGCTACACCTTC.